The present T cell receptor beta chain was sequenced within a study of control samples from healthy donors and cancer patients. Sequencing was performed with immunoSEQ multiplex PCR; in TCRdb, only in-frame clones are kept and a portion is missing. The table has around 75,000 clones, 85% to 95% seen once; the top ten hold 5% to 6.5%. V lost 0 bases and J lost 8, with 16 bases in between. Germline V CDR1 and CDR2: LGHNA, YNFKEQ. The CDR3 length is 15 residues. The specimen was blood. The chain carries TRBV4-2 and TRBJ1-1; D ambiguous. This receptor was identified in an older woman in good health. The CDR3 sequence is CASSQDRQSISEAFF. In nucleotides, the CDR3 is TGTGCCAGCAGCCAAGATCGGCAGAGTATATCCGAAGCTTTCTTT.